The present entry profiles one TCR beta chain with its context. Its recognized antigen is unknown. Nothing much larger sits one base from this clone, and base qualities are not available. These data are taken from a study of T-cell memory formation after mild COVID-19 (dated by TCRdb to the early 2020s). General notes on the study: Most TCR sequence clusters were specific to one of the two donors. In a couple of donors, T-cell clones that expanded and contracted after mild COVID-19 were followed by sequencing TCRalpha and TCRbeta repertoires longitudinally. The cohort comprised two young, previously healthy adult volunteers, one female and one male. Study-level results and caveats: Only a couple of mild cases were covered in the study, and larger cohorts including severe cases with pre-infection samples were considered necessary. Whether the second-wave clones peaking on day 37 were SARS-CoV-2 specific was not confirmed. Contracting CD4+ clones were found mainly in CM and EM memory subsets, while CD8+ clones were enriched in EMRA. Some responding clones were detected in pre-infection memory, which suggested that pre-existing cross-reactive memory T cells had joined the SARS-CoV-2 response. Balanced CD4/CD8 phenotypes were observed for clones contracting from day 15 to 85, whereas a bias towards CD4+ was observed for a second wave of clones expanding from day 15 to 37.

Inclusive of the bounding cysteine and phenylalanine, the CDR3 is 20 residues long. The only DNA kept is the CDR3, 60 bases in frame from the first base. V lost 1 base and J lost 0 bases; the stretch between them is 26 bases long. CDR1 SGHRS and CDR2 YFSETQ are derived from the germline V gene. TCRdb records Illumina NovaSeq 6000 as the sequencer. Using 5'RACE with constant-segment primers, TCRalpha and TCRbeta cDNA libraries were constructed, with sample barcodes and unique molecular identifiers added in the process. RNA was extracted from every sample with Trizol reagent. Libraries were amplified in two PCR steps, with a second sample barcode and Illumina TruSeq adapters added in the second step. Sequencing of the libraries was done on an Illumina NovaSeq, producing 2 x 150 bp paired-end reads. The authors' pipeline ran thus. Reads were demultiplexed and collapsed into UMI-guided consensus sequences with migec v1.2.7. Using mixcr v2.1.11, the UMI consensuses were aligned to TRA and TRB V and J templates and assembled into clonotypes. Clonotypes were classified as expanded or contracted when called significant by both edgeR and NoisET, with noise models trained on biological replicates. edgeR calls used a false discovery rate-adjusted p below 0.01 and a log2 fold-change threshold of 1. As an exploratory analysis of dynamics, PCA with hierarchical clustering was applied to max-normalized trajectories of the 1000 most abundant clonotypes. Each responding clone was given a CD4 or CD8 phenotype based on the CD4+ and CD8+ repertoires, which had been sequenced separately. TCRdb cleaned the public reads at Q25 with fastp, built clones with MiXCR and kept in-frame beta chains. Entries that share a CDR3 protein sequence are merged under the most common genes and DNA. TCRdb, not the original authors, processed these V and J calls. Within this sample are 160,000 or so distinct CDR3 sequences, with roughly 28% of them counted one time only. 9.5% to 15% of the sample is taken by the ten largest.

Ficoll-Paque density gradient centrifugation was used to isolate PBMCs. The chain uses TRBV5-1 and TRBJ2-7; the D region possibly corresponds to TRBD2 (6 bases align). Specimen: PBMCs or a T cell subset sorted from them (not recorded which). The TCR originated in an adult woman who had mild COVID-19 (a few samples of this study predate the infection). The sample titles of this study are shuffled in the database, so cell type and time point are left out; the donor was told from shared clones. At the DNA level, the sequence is TGCGCCAGCAGCTTGCGCCTTTGGGAGGCAGACCTCCGGGGCTCCTACGAGCAGTACTTC. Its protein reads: CASSLRLWEADLRGSYEQYF.